This entry lists 21 T cell receptor beta chains sequenced from one sample in a study of CD8 T cells in Susac syndrome (dated by TCRdb to between 2018 and 2021). The library was prepared using the immunoSEQ multiplex PCR assay. RNA was extracted using the RNeasy kit, and roughly 0.5 to 1 ug of the RNA was reverse transcribed with random hexamers. In-frame beta chains were kept once TCRdb had trimmed the public reads at Q25 with fastp and called clones with MiXCR. Entries are consolidated by CDR3 protein sequence, retaining the most common genes and DNA. This sample comprises about 140,000 distinct CDR3 sequences, around 95% of them detected only once. 0.084% of the sample belongs to the ten largest clones. Sequenced input: CD4+ T cells from PBMCs. Every receptor here comes from a human donor with Susac syndrome.

The J gene is TRBJ2-1, the V gene TRBV5-1; D is possibly TRBD2 (6 bases). The germline gives CDR1 SGHRS, CDR2 YFSETQ. With 0 bases removed from V and 4 bases from J, the gap between germline ends came to 14 bases. The CDR3 sequence is 16 residues long. CDR3 amino acids: CASSLANREWYNEQFF. The CDR3 DNA sequence: TGCGCCAGCAGCTTGGCGAACCGGGAGTGGTACAATGAGCAGTTCTTC.

This chain joins TRBV5-1 and TRBJ2-2; D is ambiguous. Trimming took 0 bases from V and 6 from J, leaving 18 bases between them. Germline CDR1 SGHRS, CDR2 YFSETQ. This CDR3 is built from 17 residues. As DNA, the CDR3 is TGCGCCAGCAGCTTGGTTGGCCAGTCCCTACCGGCCGGGGAGCTGTTTTTT. The encoded protein is CASSLVGQSLPAGELFF.

The V gene is TRBV7-3, the J gene TRBJ2-2; 9 positions match TRBD2. The CDR3 is made up of 17 amino acids. CDR1 is SGHTA and CDR2 is FQGTGA in the germline V gene. The ends lost 3 bases at V and 7 bases at J; junction bases unmatched: 12. The CDR3 loop reads CASSFLGASGVGGELFF. The CDR3 region has the DNA TGTGCCAGCAGCTTCCTCGGCGCTAGCGGGGTCGGCGGGGAGCTGTTTTTT.

The chain couples TRBV20-1 to TRBJ1-2, with D hard to call. V lost 0 bases and J 12 bases, leaving 17 bases between the germline ends. Germline loops: CDR1 DFQATT, CDR2 SNEGSKA (reference sequence). The CDR3 length is 13 residues. CDR3 in DNA: TGCAGTGCTAGAGATATTTCGAATAGGCTTGACACCTTC. It specifies CSARDISNRLDTF.

The rearrangement uses TRBV7-6 and TRBJ2-5; the D call may be TRBD1 or TRBD2 (5 bases each). Trimming shortened V by 3 bases and J by 9 bases, and 38 bases separated the two germline ends. CDR1 is SGHVS, CDR2 FNYEAQ, per germline. The CDR3 extends over 21 amino acids. The CDR3 loop is CASSLGVRAGGPGQTRGAQYF. The CDR3 region has the DNA TGTGCCAGCAGCTTGGGGGTGCGGGCCGGCGGGCCCGGCCAAACAAGAGGGGCCCAGTACTTC.

This clonotype was found once. The chain is built from TRBV15 and TRBJ2-7, with D unclear. The CDR3 covers 14 residues. Trimming removed 0 bases from V and 5 bases from J, with 11 bases in between. From germline, CDR1 is LNHNV and CDR2 YYDKDF (reference sequence). The CDR3 sequence: CATSRDGRRDEQYF. CDR3 sequence (DNA): TGTGCCACCAGCAGAGACGGCCGGCGCGACGAGCAGTACTTC.

This chain links TRBV5-1 with TRBJ2-2, with D possibly being TRBD1 or TRBD2 (6 bases each). Germline CDR1 and CDR2: SGHRS and YFSETQ. Trimming left V 9 bases short and J 6 bases short, with 18 bases between. This CDR3 comprises 14 residues. In DNA, the CDR3 is TGCGCCACCTCCGGGGGCCGATCGGCCGGGGAGCTGTTTTTT. Translated, it gives CATSGGRSAGELFF.

The J gene is TRBJ1-1, the V gene TRBV20-1; 8 bases are a match to TRBD1. Germline loops: CDR1 DFQATT, CDR2 SNEGSKA (reference sequence). J was trimmed by 4 bases and V by 3 bases; bases with no gene match: 22. The CDR3 is 19 residues long. CDR3 DNA sequence: TGCAGTGCTAGGGGCGGACTTGGACAGGGACGAAAATTGGTCACTGAAGCTTTCTTT. This gives the protein CSARGGLGQGRKLVTEAFF.

The chain couples TRBV20-1 to TRBJ1-1, with D possibly TRBD1 on 5 matching bases. V lost 0 bases and J 0 bases, leaving 8 bases between the germline ends. The CDR3 runs to 14 residues. The germline V gene has CDR1 DFQATT and CDR2 SNEGSKA (reference sequence). CDR3 amino acids: CSARDGAMNTEAFF. The CDR3 nucleotides are TGCAGTGCTAGAGATGGGGCGATGAACACTGAAGCTTTCTTT.

The V call is TRBV15, the J call TRBJ1-1; no firm D call. From germline, CDR1 is LNHNV and CDR2 YYDKDF (reference sequence). The CDR3 sequence is 15 residues long. Trimming took 0 bases from V and 1 from J, leaving 9 bases between them. The CDR3 loop reads CATSRDRAGNTEAFF. CDR3 DNA sequence: TGTGCCACCAGCAGAGATCGGGCCGGGAACACTGAAGCTTTCTTT. Full variable domain (remainder filled in from reference TRBV15 and TRBJ1-1): DAMVIQNPRYQVTQFGKPVTLSCSQTLNHNVMYWYQQKSSQAPKLLFHYYDKDFNNEADTPDNFQSRRPNTSFCFLDIRSPGLGDTAMYLCATSRDRAGNTEAFFGQGTRLTVV.

The chain recombines TRBV2 with TRBJ2-6; the D is unclear. Trimming stripped 4 bases from V and 0 bases from J, with 10 bases between. Per the germline V gene, CDR1 is SNHLY and CDR2 is FYNNEI. The CDR3 contains 16 residues. The CDR3 DNA is TGTGCCAGCAGTGGCCACAAAAGCTCTGGGGCCAACGTCCTGACTTTC. Its protein is CASSGHKSSGANVLTF.

This chain connects TRBV29-1 to TRBJ2-3; TRBD2 matches at 16 bases. Germline assignment: CDR1 SQVTM and CDR2 ANQGSEA. This CDR3 region has 18 residues. Trimming cost V 7 bases and J 3 bases; bases outside gene matches: 13. The DNA for the CDR3 is TGCAGCGCCGGCGGGACTAGCGGGAGGGCCGGTAGGACAGATACGCAGTATTTT. Its protein is CSAGGTSGRAGRTDTQYF.

The genes are TRBV29-1 and TRBJ2-1; D might be TRBD1 (7 bases). Trimming removed 8 bases at V and 2 bases at J, with 10 bases between. Germline-derived CDR1 and CDR2 are SQVTM and ANQGSEA. This CDR3 is 12 amino acids long. CDR3 nucleotides: TGCAGCTCAGGGGGGACCTACAATGAGCAGTTCTTC. Translated, it gives CSSGGTYNEQFF.

The rearrangement joins TRBV10-2 to TRBJ1-5; no clear D gene. The CDR3 loop spans 16 amino acids. V was cut by 4 bases and J by 0 bases, with 13 bases left in between. The V gene's germline CDR1 is WSHSY and CDR2 SAAADI. CDR3 nucleotides: TGCGCCAGCAGTGTAACCCAGACGGATAGCAATCAGCCCCAGCATTTT. Translated, it gives CASSVTQTDSNQPQHF.

This chain joins TRBV19 and TRBJ2-5; 8 bases agree with TRBD1. The germline V gene has CDR1 LNHDA and CDR2 SQIVND (reference sequence). The V and J ends lost 4 bases and 3 bases, in that order; junction bases with no gene match: 4. The CDR3 runs 14 residues. The CDR3 spells CASSTLDREETQYF. The CDR3 DNA reads as TGTGCCAGTAGTACATTGGACAGGGAAGAGACCCAGTACTTC.

The CDR3 sequence: CSVKQLNTEAFF. For the CDR3, the DNA is TGCAGCGTTAAACAGCTGAACACTGAAGCTTTCTTT. This sequence joins TRBV29-1 and TRBJ1-1; no clear D. Germline V gene lookup returns CDR1 SQVTM and CDR2 ANQGSEA. The CDR3 covers 12 residues. Trimming stripped 5 bases from V and 0 bases from J, with 7 bases between.

This chain joins TRBV20-1 and TRBJ1-5; D gene uncertain. CDR1 and CDR2 from the germline V gene are DFQATT and SNEGSKA (reference sequence). The CDR3 consists of 14 residues. The V end was cut by 2 bases, the J end by 6 bases, with 14 bases between. The CDR3 nucleotides read TGCAGTGCTAGATTATCCGGGGTAGCTCAGCCCCAGCATTTT. The encoded protein is CSARLSGVAQPQHF.

The chain links TRBV5-1 to TRBJ2-5, with 16 bases fitting TRBD2. Germline V gives CDR1 SGHRS, CDR2 YFSETQ. V was pared by 3 bases and J by 5 bases, with 13 bases of the junction left unmatched. The CDR3 runs 19 residues. The CDR3 bases are TGCGCCAGCAGCTGGGGACTAGCGGGGGGGCCCGACGATGGGGAGACCCAGTACTTC. It specifies CASSWGLAGGPDDGETQYF.

The chain couples TRBV20-1 to TRBJ2-6; D might be TRBD2 (5 bases). V lost 1 base and J 0 bases, leaving 10 bases between the germline ends. The CDR3 loop spans 16 amino acids. Germline lookup yields CDR1 DFQATT and CDR2 SNEGSKA (reference sequence). This CDR3 is CSARVGGFSGANVLTF. CDR3 nucleotide sequence: TGCAGTGCTAGAGTGGGCGGGTTCTCTGGGGCCAACGTCCTGACTTTC.

Regarding this clonotype: Mismatch with germline at one junction end may stem from a read error. This chain connects TRBV27 to TRBJ2-1; D unresolved. Germline V gene data show CDR1 as MNHEY and CDR2 as SMNVEV (reference sequence). The length of the CDR3 is 8 residues. In nucleotides, the CDR3 is TGTGCCAGCAGAGGTACTGTCTTC. As protein: CASRGTVF.

V gene TRBV6-6 combines with J gene TRBJ2-2, with D possibly TRBD1 on 5 matching bases. The CDR3 is 16 amino acids. V gave up 1 base and J gave up 6 bases, with 15 bases separating them. Germline V lookup: CDR1 MNHNY, CDR2 SVGAGI (reference sequence). The CDR3 spells CASSYWGRERAGELFF. CDR3 DNA: TGTGCCAGCAGTTACTGGGGCAGGGAAAGGGCCGGGGAGCTGTTTTTT.